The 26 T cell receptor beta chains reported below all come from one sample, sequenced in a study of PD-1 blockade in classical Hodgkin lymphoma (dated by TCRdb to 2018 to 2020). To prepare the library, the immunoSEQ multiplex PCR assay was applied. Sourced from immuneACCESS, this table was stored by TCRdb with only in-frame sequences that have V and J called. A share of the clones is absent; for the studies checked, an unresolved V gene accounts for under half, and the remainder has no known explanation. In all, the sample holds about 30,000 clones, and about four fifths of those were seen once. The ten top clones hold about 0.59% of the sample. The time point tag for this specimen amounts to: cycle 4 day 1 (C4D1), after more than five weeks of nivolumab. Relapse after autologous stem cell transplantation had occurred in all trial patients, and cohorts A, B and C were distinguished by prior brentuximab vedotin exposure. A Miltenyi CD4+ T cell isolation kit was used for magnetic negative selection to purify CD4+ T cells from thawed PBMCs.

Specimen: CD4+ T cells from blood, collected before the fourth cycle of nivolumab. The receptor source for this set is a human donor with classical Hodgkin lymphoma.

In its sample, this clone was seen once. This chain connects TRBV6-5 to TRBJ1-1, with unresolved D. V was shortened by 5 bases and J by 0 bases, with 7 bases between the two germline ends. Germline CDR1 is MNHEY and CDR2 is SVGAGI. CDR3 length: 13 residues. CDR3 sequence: CASSRVLNTEAFF. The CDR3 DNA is TGTGCCAGCAGTAGGGTTTTGAACACTGAAGCTTTCTTT.

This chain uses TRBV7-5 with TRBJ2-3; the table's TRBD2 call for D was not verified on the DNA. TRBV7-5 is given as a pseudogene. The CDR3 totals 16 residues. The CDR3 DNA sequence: TGTGCCAGAAGCTTAGCACTAGCGGGGGGCTCAGATACGCAGTATTTT. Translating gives CARSLALAGGSDTQYF.

In DNA, the CDR3 is TGTGCCAGCAGGGTTAGTGGAGCCGGGGAGCTGTTTTTT. It codes for CASRVSGAGELFF. The chain is built from TRBV9 and TRBJ2-2; D unresolved. V was pared by 5 bases and J by 6 bases, with 11 bases between. This CDR3 region has 13 residues. Germline-derived CDR1 and CDR2 are SGDLS and YYNGEE. Together with reference TRBV9 and TRBJ2-2, the CDR3 gives the full variable domain: DSGVTQTPKHLITATGQRVTLRCSPRSGDLSVYWYQQSLDQGLQFLIQYYNGEERAKGNILERFSAQQFPDLHSELNLSSLELGDSALYFCASRVSGAGELFFGEGSRLTVL.

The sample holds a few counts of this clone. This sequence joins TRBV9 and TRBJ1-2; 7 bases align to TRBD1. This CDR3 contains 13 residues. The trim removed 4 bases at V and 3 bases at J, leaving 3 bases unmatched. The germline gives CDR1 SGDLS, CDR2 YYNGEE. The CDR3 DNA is TGTGCCAGCAGCAGCAGGGGGGACTATGGCTACACCTTC. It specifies CASSSRGDYGYTF.

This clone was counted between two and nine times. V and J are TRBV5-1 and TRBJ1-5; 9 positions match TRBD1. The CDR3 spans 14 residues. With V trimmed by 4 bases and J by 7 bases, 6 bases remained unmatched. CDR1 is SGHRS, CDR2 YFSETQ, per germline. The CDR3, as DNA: TGCGCCAGCAGCGTGGGACAGGGAGACCAGCCCCAGCATTTT. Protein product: CASSVGQGDQPQHF.

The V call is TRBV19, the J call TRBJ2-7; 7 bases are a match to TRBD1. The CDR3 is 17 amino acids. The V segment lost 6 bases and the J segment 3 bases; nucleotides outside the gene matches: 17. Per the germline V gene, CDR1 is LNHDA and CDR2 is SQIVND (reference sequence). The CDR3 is CASSQTGKTGQFYEQYF. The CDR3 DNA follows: TGTGCCAGTAGCCAAACTGGGAAGACAGGGCAATTCTACGAGCAGTACTTC.

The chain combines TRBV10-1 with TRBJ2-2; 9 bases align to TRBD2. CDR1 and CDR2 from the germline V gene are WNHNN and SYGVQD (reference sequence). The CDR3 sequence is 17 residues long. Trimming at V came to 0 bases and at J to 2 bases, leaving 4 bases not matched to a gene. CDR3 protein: CASSESGLAGNTGELFF. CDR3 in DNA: TGCGCCAGCAGTGAGTCTGGGCTAGCGGGAAACACCGGGGAGCTGTTTTTT.

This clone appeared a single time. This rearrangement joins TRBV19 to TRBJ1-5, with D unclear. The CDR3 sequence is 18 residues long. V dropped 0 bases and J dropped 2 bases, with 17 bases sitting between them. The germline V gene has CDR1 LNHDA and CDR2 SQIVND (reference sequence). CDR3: CASSIDVGSGYRNQPQHF. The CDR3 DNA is TGTGCCAGTAGTATAGATGTTGGGTCCGGGTATCGCAATCAGCCCCAGCATTTT.

The CDR3 DNA is TGTGCCAGCGGGACAGGGGGCCTCGGGAACACTGAAGCTTTCTTT. Translating it yields CASGTGGLGNTEAFF. The rearrangement uses TRBV6-5 and TRBJ1-1; TRBD1 matches at 12 bases. The CDR3 has 15 residues. V trimming: 8 bases; J trimming: 1 base; junction bases outside the gene matches: 5. The germline gives CDR1 MNHEY, CDR2 SVGAGI.

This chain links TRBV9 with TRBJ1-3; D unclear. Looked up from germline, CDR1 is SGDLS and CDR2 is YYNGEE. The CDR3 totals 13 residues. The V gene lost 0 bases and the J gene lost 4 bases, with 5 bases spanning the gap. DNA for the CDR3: TGTGCCAGCAGCGTAGCAACCGGAAACACCATATATTTT. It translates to CASSVATGNTIYF.

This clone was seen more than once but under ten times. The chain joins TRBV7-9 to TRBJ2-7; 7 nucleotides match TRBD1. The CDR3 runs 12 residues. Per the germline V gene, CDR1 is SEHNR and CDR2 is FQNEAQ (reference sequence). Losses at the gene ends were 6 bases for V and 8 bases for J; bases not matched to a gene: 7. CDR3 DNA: TGTGCCAGCAGTCCACAGGGGCGCAAGCAGTACTTC. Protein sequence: CASSPQGRKQYF. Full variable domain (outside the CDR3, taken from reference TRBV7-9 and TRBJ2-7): DTGVSQNPRHKITKRGQNVTFRCDPISEHNRLYWYRQTLGQGPEFLTYFQNEAQLEKSRLLSDRFSAERPKGSFSTLEIQRTEQGDSAMYLCASSPQGRKQYFGPGTRLTVT.

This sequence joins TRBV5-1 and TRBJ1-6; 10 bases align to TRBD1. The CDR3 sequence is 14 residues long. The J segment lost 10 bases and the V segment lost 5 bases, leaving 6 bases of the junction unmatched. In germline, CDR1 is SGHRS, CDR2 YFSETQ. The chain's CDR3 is CASSFGQGESPLHF. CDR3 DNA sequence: TGCGCCAGCAGTTTCGGACAGGGGGAATCACCCCTCCACTTT.

The CDR3 region is CASSPAAGGNEKLFF. The CDR3, as DNA: TGTGCCAGCTCACCAGCGGCAGGCGGTAATGAAAAACTGTTTTTT. This chain links TRBV18 with TRBJ1-4; no clear D gene. From germline, CDR1 is KGHSH and CDR2 LQKENI. V shed 2 bases and J shed 4 bases, with 11 bases lying between them. This CDR3 comprises 15 residues.

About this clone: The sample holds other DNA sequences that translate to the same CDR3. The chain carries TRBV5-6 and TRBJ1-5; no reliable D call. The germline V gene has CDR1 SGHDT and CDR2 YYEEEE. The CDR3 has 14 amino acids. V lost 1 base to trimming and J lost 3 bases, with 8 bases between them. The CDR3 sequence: CASSLSGNNQPQHF. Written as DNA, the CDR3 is TGTGCCAGCAGCTTGAGCGGAAACAATCAGCCCCAGCATTTT.

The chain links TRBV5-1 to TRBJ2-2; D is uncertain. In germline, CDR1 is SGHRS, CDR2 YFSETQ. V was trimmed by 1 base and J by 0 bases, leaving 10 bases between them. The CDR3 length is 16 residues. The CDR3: CASSLFGKANTGELFF. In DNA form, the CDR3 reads TGCGCCAGCAGCTTGTTTGGAAAGGCGAACACCGGGGAGCTGTTTTTT. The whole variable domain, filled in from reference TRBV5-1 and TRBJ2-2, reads KAGVTQTPRYLIKTRGQQVTLSCSPISGHRSVSWYQQTPGQGLQFLFEYFSETQRNKGNFPGRFSGRQFSNSRSEMNVSTLELGDSALYLCASSLFGKANTGELFFGEGSRLTVL.

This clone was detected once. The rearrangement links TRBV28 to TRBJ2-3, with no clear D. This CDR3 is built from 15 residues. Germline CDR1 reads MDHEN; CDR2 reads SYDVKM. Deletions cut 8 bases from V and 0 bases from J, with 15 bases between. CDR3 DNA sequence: TGTGCCAGCTCTTTAGCTGGATTAAGCACAGATACGCAGTATTTT. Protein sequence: CASSLAGLSTDTQYF.

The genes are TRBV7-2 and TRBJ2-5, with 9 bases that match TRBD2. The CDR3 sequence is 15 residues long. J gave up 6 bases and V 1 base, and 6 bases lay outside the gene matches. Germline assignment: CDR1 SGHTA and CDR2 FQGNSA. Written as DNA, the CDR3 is TGTGCCAGCAGCTTAGATGGCGCGGGGGGGAAGACCCAGTACTTC. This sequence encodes CASSLDGAGGKTQYF.

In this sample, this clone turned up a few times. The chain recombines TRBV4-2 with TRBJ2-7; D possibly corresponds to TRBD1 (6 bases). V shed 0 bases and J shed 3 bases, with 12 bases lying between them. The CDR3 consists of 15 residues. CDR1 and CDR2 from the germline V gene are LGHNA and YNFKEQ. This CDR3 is CASSQDWTANYEQYF. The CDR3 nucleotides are TGTGCCAGCAGCCAAGATTGGACAGCCAACTACGAGCAGTACTTC.

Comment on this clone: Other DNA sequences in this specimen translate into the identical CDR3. The CDR3 DNA reads TGCGCCAGCAGCTTGGGGTTGAACACTGAAGCTTTCTTT. Translating gives CASSLGLNTEAFF. The rearrangement joins TRBV5-1 to TRBJ1-1; D not certain. V was shortened by 0 bases and J by 0 bases, with 3 bases between the two germline ends. Germline assignment: CDR1 SGHRS and CDR2 YFSETQ. The CDR3 runs to 13 residues.

CDR3 region: CASSPLAGGVNEQFF. CDR3 DNA: TGCGCCAGCAGCCCGCTAGCGGGGGGCGTAAATGAGCAGTTCTTC. The rearrangement joins TRBV4-1 to TRBJ2-1; 11 bases align to TRBD2. V lost 4 bases, J lost 7 bases, and 6 bases stayed unmatched. Germline CDR1 and CDR2: MGHRA and YSYEKL. The CDR3 is 15 residues long.

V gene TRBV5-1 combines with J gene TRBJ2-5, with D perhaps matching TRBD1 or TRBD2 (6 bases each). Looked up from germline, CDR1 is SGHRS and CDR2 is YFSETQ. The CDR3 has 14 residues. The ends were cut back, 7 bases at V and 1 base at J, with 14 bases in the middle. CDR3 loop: CASSRGGPQETQYF. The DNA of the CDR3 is TGCGCCAGCTCGCGAGGGGGGCCCCAAGAGACCCAGTACTTC. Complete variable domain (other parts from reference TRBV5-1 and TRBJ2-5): KAGVTQTPRYLIKTRGQQVTLSCSPISGHRSVSWYQQTPGQGLQFLFEYFSETQRNKGNFPGRFSGRQFSNSRSEMNVSTLELGDSALYLCASSRGGPQETQYFGPGTRLLVL.

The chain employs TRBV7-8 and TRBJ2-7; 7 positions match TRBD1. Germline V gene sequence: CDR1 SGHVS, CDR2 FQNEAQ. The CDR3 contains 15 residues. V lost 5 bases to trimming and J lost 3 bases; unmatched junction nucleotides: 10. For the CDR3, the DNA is TGTGCCAGCAGCATGCTACCGACAGGGATCTACGAGCAGTACTTC. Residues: CASSMLPTGIYEQYF.

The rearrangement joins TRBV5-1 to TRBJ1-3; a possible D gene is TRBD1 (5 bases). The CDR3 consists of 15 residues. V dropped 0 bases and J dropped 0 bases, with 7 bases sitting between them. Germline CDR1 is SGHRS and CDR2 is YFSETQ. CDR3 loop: CASSLVGVSGNTIYF. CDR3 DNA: TGCGCCAGCAGCTTGGTAGGGGTCTCTGGAAACACCATATATTTT.

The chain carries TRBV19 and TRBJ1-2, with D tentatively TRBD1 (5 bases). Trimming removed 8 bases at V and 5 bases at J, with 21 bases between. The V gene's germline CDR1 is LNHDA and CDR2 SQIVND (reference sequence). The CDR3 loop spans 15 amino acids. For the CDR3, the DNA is TGTGCCAGTTCCCGTTACGCAGGGCTGCAATATGGCTACACCTTC. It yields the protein CASSRYAGLQYGYTF.

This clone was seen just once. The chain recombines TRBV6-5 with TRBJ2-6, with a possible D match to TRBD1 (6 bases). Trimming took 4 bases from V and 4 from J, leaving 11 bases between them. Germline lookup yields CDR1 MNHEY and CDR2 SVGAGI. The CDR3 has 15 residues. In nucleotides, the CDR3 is TGTGCCAGCAGTTCCACAGGGAGCGGGGCCAACGTCCTGACTTTC. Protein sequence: CASSSTGSGANVLTF.

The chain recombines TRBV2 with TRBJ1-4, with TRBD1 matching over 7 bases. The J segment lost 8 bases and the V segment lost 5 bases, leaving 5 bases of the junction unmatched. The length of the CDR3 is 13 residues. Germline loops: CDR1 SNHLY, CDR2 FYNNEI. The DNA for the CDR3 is TGTGCCAGCAGTCCAGACAGGGTCGAAAAACTGTTTTTT. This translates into CASSPDRVEKLFF.